This TCR beta chain was sequenced for a study of blood T cell repertoires in COVID-19. The CDR3 is 19 residues long. V shed 0 bases and J 0 bases; nucleotides not matched to a gene: 10. Germline loops: CDR1 LGHNA, CDR2 YNFKEQ. This table comes from immunoSEQ multiplex PCR, and its TCRdb copy is limited to in-frame clones, with some not included. This table holds some 97,000 clones, around four fifths found once. Sequenced sample: peripheral blood. This sequence joins TRBV4-2 and TRBJ2-1, with 8 bases aligning to TRBD2. This TCR was recovered from a man aged 70-80 years with active or convalescent COVID-19. In nucleotides, the CDR3 is TGTGCCAGCAGCCAAGAAAGATTTGTCGGGGGGGGCTCCTACAATGAGCAGTTCTTC. Amino acid sequence: CASSQERFVGGGSYNEQFF.